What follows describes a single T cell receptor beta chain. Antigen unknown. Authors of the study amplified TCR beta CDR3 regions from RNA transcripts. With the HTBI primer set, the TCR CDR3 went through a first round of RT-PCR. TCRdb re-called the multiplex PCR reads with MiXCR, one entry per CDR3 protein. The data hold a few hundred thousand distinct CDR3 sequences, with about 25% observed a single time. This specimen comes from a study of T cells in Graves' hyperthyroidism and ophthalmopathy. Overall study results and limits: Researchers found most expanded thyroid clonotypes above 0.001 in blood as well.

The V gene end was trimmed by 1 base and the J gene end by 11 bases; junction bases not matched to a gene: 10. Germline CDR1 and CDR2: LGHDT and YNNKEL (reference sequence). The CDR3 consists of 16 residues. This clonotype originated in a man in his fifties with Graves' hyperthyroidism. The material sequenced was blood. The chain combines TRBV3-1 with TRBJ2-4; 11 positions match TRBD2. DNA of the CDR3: TGTGCCAGCAGCCAAGGTGTTAGCGGGAGGGCCGGAGTTCAGTACTTC. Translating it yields CASSQGVSGRAGVQYF.